One sample yielded the 14 T cell receptor beta chains listed below, sequenced in a study of blood T cell repertoires in COVID-19. The data were produced by immunoSEQ multiplex PCR, yet TCRdb's version contains in-frame clones alone and is incomplete. Among approximately 300,000 clones listed, 88% were seen once. Input material: peripheral blood. The receptors stem from a woman between 45 and 60 years old with active or convalescent COVID-19.

In its sample, this clone was seen once. This chain connects TRBV18 to TRBJ2-2, with a tentative D call TRBD1 (5 bases). V shed 0 bases and J shed 4 bases, with 15 bases lying between them. CDR1 and CDR2 from the germline V gene are KGHSH and LQKENI. CDR3 length: 17 amino acids. The CDR3 coding sequence is TGTGCCAGCTCACCACCAACGGGCTTTAGGGGCACCGGGGAGCTGTTTTTT. It encodes CASSPPTGFRGTGELFF.

The chain has TRBV7-3 and TRBJ2-2; the match to TRBD1 covers 9 bases. The CDR3 is 16 residues long. Germline CDR1 reads SGHTA; CDR2 reads FQGTGA. Germline trimming cut 5 bases from V and 6 bases from J; bases unmatched to any gene: 10. CDR3 protein: CASSDQTGGMSGELFF. The CDR3 DNA sequence: TGTGCCAGCAGCGACCAGACAGGGGGAATGTCCGGGGAGCTGTTTTTT. The whole variable domain, remainder taken from reference TRBV7-3 and TRBJ2-2, is GAGVSQTPSNKVTEKGKYVELRCDPISGHTALYWYRQSLGQGPEFLIYFQGTGAADDSGLPNDRFFAVRPEGSVSTLKIQRTERGDSAVYLCASSDQTGGMSGELFFGEGSRLTVL.

The chain recombines TRBV19 with TRBJ1-3; no reliable D call. There are 13 residues in the CDR3. The germline V and J ends were trimmed by 1 base and 9 bases, with 10 bases remaining between them. Germline CDR1 and CDR2: LNHDA and SQIVND (reference sequence). The CDR3 DNA sequence: TGTGCCAGTAGTATAGGACCCGGAGCCACCATATATTTT. This encodes CASSIGPGATIYF. Drawing the rest from reference TRBV19 and TRBJ1-3, the complete variable domain is DGGITQSPKYLFRKEGQNVTLSCEQNLNHDAMYWYRQDPGQGLRLIYYSQIVNDFQKGDIAEGYSVSREKKESFPLTVTSAQKNPTAFYLCASSIGPGATIYFGEGSWLTVV.

The chain recombines TRBV18 with TRBJ2-1, with 13 bases fitting TRBD2. Per the germline V gene, CDR1 is KGHSH and CDR2 is LQKENI. Trimming at V came to 2 bases and at J to 5 bases, leaving 3 bases not matched to a gene. The CDR3 is 16 residues long. For the CDR3, the DNA is TGTGCCAGCTCACCAGGGACTAGCGGGATAGACAATGAGCAGTTCTTC. Its protein is CASSPGTSGIDNEQFF.

A word on this clone: The CDR3 ends on some other residue instead of the conserved phenylalanine or tryptophan, so this is likely a read error. It is unclear where the CDR3 begins or ends on the DNA, so no DNA is shown, and the CDR3 is as TCRdb lists it. This chain joins TRBV28 and TRBJ1-1. The CDR3 length is 10 residues, termini included. Looked up from germline, CDR1 is MDHEN and CDR2 is SYDVKM. The CDR3 sequence is CASKERAEGS.

This rearrangement joins TRBV29-1 to TRBJ2-2; a possible D gene is TRBD1 (6 bases). The ends were cut back, 3 bases at V and 4 bases at J, with 12 bases in the middle. This CDR3 region has 14 residues. Germline V gene data show CDR1 as SQVTM and CDR2 as ANQGSEA. The CDR3 DNA is TGCAGCGTTGATTCCACAGGGCCCACCGGGGAGCTGTTTTTT. This sequence encodes CSVDSTGPTGELFF.

V and J are TRBV7-3 and TRBJ2-1; 8 bases align to TRBD2. This CDR3 comprises 15 residues. Germline CDR1 SGHTA, CDR2 FQGTGA. Trimming at V came to 4 bases and at J to 1 base, leaving 3 bases not matched to a gene. CDR3 bases: TGTGCCAGCAGCTCTAGCGGGCAGTCCTACAATGAGCAGTTCTTC. This gives the protein CASSSSGQSYNEQFF.

The V call is TRBV11-3, the J call TRBJ1-4; D is perhaps TRBD1 (5 bases). V shed 1 base and J shed 0 bases, with 18 bases lying between them. The CDR3 has 19 residues. Germline CDR1 SGHNT, CDR2 YENEEA. The CDR3 is CASSLVSRVDTPTNEKLFF. The DNA for the CDR3 is TGTGCCAGCAGCTTAGTAAGCAGGGTCGACACACCAACTAATGAAAAACTGTTTTTT. Filled out from reference TRBV11-3 and TRBJ1-4, the complete variable domain reads EAGVVQSPRYKIIEKKQPVAFWCNPISGHNTLYWYLQNLGQGPELLIRYENEEAVDDSQLPKDRFSAERLKGVDSTLKIQPAELGDSAVYLCASSLVSRVDTPTNEKLFFGSGTQLSVL.

The chain has TRBV28 and TRBJ1-2; D may be TRBD1 (5 bases). V gave up 7 bases and J gave up 5 bases, with 20 bases separating them. From germline, CDR1 is MDHEN and CDR2 SYDVKM. The CDR3 runs to 15 residues. The CDR3 DNA follows: TGTGCCAGCAATATCGGGCAGGGCGATATTTATGGCTACACCTTC. Translation: CASNIGQGDIYGYTF.

This chain links TRBV18 with TRBJ2-7, with 7 nucleotides matching TRBD2. The CDR3 has 17 residues. Germline V CDR1 and CDR2: KGHSH, LQKENI. V was pared by 2 bases and J by 0 bases, with 10 bases of the junction left unmatched. This chain's CDR3 is CASSPSGGSLSSYEQYF. The DNA for the CDR3 is TGTGCCAGCTCACCATCGGGAGGTTCCCTCAGCTCCTACGAGCAGTACTTC. The whole variable domain, filled in from reference TRBV18 and TRBJ2-7, reads NAGVMQNPRHLVRRRGQEARLRCSPMKGHSHVYWYRQLPEEGLKFMVYLQKENIIDESGMPKERFSAEFPKEGPSILRIQQVVRGDSAAYFCASSPSGGSLSSYEQYFGPGTRLTVT.

The chain employs TRBV9 and TRBJ2-3; no definite D call. This CDR3 contains 14 residues. The germline gives CDR1 SGDLS, CDR2 YYNGEE. The V end lost 0 bases, the J end lost 3 bases, and 8 bases lay between the germline ends. CDR3: CASSVAPKTDTQYF. Here the CDR3 DNA reads TGTGCCAGCAGCGTAGCCCCAAAAACAGATACGCAGTATTTT.

Only a few counts were recorded for this clone. V gene TRBV7-3 combines with J gene TRBJ2-5; 11 nucleotides agree with TRBD2. This CDR3 comprises 14 residues. Trimming removed 3 bases from V and 4 bases from J; junction bases left unmatched: 1. Germline CDR1 is SGHTA and CDR2 is FQGTGA. This CDR3 is CASSFSGGAETQYF. The CDR3 bases are TGTGCCAGCAGCTTTAGCGGGGGGGCAGAGACCCAGTACTTC. Combining the CDR3 with reference TRBV7-3 and TRBJ2-5 gives the whole variable domain GAGVSQTPSNKVTEKGKYVELRCDPISGHTALYWYRQSLGQGPEFLIYFQGTGAADDSGLPNDRFFAVRPEGSVSTLKIQRTERGDSAVYLCASSFSGGAETQYFGPGTRLLVL.

This clone was observed a handful of times. The CDR3 bases are TGTGCCAGCAGCCTCCCCCGGGGGGCATCACCCCTCCACTTT. Its translation: CASSLPRGASPLHF. V usage is TRBV5-6 and J usage is TRBJ1-6, with a weak D call TRBD1 (6 bases). The germline gives CDR1 SGHDT, CDR2 YYEEEE. The CDR3 covers 14 residues. Trimming took 4 bases from V and 10 from J, leaving 15 bases between them. Full variable domain (rest looked up from reference TRBV5-6 and TRBJ1-6): DAGVTQSPTHLIKTRGQQVTLRCSPKSGHDTVSWYQQALGQGPQFIFQYYEEEERQRGNFPDRFSGHQFPNYSSELNVNALLLGDSALYLCASSLPRGASPLHFGNGTRLTVT.

The V gene is TRBV30, the J gene TRBJ2-7; D is perhaps TRBD2 (6 bases). The germline V gene encodes CDR1 GTSNPN and CDR2 SVGIG (reference sequence). The CDR3 sequence is 13 residues long. Between the trimmed V and J ends, which lost 1 base and 3 bases, there was a span of 10 bases. The CDR3 here is CAWSGDWFYEQYF. CDR3 DNA: TGTGCCTGGAGTGGGGACTGGTTCTACGAGCAGTACTTC.